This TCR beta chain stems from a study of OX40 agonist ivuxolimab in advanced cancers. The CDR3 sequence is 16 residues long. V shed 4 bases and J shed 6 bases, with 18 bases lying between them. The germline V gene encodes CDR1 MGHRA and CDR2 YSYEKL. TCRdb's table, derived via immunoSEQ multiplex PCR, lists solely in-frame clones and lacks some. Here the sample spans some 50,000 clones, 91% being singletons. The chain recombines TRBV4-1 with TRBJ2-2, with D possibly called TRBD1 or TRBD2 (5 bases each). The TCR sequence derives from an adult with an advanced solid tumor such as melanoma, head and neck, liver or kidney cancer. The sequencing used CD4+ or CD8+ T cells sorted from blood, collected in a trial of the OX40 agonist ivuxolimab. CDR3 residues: CASSRYPGRGAGELFF. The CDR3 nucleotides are TGCGCCAGCAGCCGATACCCCGGACGGGGCGCCGGGGAGCTGTTTTTT.